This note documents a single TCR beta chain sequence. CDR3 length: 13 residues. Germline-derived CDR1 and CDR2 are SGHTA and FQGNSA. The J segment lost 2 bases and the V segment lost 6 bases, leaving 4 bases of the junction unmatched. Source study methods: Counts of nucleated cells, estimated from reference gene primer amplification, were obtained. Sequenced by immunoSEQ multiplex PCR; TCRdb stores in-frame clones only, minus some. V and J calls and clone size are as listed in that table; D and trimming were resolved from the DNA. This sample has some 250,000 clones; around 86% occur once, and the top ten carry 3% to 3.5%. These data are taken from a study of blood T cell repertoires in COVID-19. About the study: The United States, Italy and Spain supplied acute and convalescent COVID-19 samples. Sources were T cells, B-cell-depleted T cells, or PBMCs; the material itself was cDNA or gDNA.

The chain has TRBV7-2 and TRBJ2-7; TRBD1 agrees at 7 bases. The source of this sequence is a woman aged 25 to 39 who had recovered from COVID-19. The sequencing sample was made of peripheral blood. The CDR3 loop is CASSPTGPYEQYF. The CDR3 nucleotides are TGTGCCAGCAGTCCGACAGGGCCCTACGAGCAGTACTTC.